The source of this T cell receptor (beta chain) is a study of T cell responses to AZD1222 COVID-19 vaccine. Profiling relied on immunoSEQ multiplex PCR, and the TCRdb table lists in-frame clones only, not all of them. The sample records roughly 100,000 clones, 86% being singletons. This clone appeared many times. Its antigen is currently unknown. Notes on the study in general: Vaccine-associated CD4 TCRs ranged over spike, dominating at 160-218 and 743-854. Two AZD1222 administrations were followed by greater Spike-specific TCR breadth and depth. Recipients of AZD1222 seropositive at baseline numbered only five or six. The donor group comprised mostly white British people and more females; the analysis possibly underestimated clonal diversity.

The V end lost 2 bases, the J end lost 1 base, and 10 bases lay between the germline ends. Per the germline V gene, CDR1 is LNHDA and CDR2 is SQIVND (reference sequence). The CDR3 sequence is 15 residues long. The chain links TRBV19 to TRBJ2-3; possibly TRBD1 for D (6 bases). The sample here was peripheral blood, taken on day 0 of AZD1222 vaccination. The TCR was taken from an adult in good health. The CDR3 loop is CASSIQGTGTDTQYF. The CDR3 bases are TGTGCCAGTAGTATACAGGGGACGGGCACAGATACGCAGTATTTT.